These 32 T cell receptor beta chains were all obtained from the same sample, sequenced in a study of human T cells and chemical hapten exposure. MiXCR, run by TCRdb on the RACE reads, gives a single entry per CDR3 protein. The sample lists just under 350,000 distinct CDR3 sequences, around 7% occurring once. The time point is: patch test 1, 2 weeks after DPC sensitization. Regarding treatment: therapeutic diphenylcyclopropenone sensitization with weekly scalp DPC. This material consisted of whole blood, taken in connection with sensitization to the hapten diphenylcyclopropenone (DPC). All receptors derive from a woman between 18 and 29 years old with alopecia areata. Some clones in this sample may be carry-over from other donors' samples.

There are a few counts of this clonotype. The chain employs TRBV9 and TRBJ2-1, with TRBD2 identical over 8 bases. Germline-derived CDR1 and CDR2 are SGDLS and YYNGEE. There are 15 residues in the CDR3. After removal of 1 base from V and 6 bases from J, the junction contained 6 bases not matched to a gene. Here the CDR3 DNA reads TGTGCCAGCAGCGTATCCGGGGGGGCCTTCAATGAGCAGTTCTTC. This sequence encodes CASSVSGGAFNEQFF.

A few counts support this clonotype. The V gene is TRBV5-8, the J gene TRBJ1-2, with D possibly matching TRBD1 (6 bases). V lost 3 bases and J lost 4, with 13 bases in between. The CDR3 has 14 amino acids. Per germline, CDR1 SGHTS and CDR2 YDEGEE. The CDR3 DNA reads TGTGCCAGCAGCTACAGGGACCCATTCTATGGCTACACCTTC. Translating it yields CASSYRDPFYGYTF. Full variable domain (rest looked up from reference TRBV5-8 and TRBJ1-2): EAGVTQSPTHLIKTRGQQATLRCSPISGHTSVYWYQQALGLGLQFLLWYDEGEERNRGNFPPRFSGRQFPNYSSELNVNALELEDSALYLCASSYRDPFYGYTFGSGTRLTVV.

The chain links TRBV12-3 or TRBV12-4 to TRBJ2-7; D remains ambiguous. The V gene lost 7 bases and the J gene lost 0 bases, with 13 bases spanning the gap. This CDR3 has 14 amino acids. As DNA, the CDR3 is TGTGCCAGCAATCAGGCGACACTCTCCTACGAGCAGTACTTC. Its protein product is CASNQATLSYEQYF.

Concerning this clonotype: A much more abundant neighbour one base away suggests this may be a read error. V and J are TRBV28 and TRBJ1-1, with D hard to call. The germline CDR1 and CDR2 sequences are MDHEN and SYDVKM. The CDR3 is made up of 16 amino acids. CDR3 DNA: TGTGCCAGCAGTCCACTCCGGCGAAAGGTGAACACTGGAGCTTTCTTT. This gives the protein CASSPLRRKVNTGAFF.

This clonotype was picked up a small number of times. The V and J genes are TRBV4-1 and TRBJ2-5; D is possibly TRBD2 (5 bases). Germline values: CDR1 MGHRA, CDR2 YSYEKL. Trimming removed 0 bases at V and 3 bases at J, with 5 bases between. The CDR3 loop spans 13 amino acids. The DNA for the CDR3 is TGCGCCAGCAGCCAAGACGGGGAAGAGACCCAGTACTTC. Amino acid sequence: CASSQDGEETQYF.

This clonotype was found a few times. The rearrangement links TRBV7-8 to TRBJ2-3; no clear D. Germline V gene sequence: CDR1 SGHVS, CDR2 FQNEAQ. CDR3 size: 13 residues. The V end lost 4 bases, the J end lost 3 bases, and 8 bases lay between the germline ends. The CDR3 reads CASSSESTDTQYF. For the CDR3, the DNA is TGTGCCAGCAGCTCGGAATCAACAGATACGCAGTATTTT. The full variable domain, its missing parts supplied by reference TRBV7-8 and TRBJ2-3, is GAGVSQSPRYKVAKRGQDVALRCDPISGHVSLFWYQQALGQGPEFLTYFQNEAQLDKSGLPSDRFFAERPEGSVSTLKIQRTQQEDSAVYLCASSSESTDTQYFGPGTRLTVL.

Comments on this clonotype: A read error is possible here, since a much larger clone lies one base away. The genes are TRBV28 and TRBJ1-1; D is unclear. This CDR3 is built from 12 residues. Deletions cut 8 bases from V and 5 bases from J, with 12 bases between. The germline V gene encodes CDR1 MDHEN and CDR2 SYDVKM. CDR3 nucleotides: TGTGCCAGCTGTTCCCCTACAACTGAAGCTTTCTTT. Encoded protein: CASCSPTTEAFF.

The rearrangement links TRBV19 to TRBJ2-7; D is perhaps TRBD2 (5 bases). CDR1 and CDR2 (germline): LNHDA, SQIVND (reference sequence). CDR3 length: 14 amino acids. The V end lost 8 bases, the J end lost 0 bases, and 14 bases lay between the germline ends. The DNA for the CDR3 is TGTGCCAGTCCCTCCGGGGAGAGCTCCTACGAGCAGTACTTC. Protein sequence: CASPSGESSYEQYF.

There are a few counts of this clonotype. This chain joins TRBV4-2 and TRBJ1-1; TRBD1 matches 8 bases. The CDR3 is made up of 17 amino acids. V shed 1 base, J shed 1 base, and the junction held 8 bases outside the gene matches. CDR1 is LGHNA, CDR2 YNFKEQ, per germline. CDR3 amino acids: CASSQARMGTGNTEAFF. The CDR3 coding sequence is TGTGCCAGCAGCCAAGCTCGCATGGGGACAGGGAACACTGAAGCTTTCTTT.

The CDR3 reads CASSYGQGAEKLFF. CDR3 bases: TGTGCCAGCAGCTACGGACAGGGGGCTGAAAAACTGTTTTTT. The chain combines TRBV3-1 with TRBJ1-4; 11 bases fit TRBD1. CDR1 is LGHDT, CDR2 YNNKEL, per germline (reference sequence). The CDR3 spans 14 residues. Germline trimming cut 5 bases from V and 7 bases from J; bases unmatched to any gene: 3.

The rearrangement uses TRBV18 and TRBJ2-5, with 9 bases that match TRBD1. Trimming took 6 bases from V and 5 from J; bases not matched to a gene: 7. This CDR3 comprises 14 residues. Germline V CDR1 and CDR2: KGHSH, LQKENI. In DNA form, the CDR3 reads TGTGCCAGCTCTGGACAGGGGCGCGTGGAGACCCAGTACTTC. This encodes CASSGQGRVETQYF.

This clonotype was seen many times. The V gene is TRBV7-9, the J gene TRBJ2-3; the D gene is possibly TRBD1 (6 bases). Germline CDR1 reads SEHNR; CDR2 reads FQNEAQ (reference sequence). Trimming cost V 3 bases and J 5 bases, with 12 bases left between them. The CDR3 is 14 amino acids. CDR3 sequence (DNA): TGTGCCAGCAGCTTGGACAGTTTTCTAGATACGCAGTATTTT. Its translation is CASSLDSFLDTQYF. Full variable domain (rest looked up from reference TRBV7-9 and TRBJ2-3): DTGVSQNPRHKITKRGQNVTFRCDPISEHNRLYWYRQTLGQGPEFLTYFQNEAQLEKSRLLSDRFSAERPKGSFSTLEIQRTEQGDSAMYLCASSLDSFLDTQYFGPGTRLTVL.

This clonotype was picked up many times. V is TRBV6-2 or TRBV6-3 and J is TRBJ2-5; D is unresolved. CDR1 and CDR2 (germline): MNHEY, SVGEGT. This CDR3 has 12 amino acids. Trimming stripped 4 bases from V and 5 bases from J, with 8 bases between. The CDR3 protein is CASSSVAETQYF. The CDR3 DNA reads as TGTGCCAGCAGTTCCGTTGCGGAGACCCAGTACTTC.

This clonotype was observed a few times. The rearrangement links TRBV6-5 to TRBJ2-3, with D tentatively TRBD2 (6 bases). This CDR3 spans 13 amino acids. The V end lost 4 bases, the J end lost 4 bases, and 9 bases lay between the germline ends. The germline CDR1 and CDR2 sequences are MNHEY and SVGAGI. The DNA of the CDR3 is TGTGCCAGCAGTTCGACTAGTTCAGATACGCAGTATTTT. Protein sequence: CASSSTSSDTQYF.

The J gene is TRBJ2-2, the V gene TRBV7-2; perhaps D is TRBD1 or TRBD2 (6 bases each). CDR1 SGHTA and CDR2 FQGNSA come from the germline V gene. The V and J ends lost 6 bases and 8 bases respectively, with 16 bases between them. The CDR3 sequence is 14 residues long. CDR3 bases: TGTGCCAGCAGACAACCGGGGGCAGGGGGGGAGCTGTTTTTT. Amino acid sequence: CASRQPGAGGELFF.

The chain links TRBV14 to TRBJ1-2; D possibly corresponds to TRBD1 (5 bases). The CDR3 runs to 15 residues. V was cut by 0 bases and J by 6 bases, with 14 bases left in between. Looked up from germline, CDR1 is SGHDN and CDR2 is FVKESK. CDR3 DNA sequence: TGTGCCAGCAGCCAAGATGTACGGGGGTCCCATGGCTACACCTTC. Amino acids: CASSQDVRGSHGYTF.

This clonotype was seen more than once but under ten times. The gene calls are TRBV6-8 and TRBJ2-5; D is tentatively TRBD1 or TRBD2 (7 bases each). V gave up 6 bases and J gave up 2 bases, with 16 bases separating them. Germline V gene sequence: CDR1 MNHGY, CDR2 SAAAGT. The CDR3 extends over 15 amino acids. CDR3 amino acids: CASRKTGRGQETQYF. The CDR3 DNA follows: TGTGCCAGCAGAAAGACAGGGAGGGGGCAAGAGACCCAGTACTTC.

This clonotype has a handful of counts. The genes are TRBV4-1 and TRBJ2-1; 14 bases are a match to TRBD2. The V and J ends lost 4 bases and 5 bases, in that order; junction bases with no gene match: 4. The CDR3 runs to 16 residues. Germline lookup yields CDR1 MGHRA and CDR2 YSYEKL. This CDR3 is CASSRGLAGGDNEQFF. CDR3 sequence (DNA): TGCGCCAGCAGCCGAGGACTAGCGGGGGGAGACAATGAGCAGTTCTTC.

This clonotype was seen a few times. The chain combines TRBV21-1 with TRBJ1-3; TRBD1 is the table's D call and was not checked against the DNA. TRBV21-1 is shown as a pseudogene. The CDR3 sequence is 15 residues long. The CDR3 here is CASSTPQGGIRTIYF. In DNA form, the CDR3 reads TGTGCCAGCAGCACTCCCCAGGGGGGGATAAGGACCATATATTTT.

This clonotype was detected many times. CDR3 coding DNA: TGCAGCGGAGTATCTCTGGGCCGCACAGATACGCAGTATTTT. Its translation: CSGVSLGRTDTQYF. The chain recombines TRBV29-1 with TRBJ2-3; D gene ambiguous. The germline CDR1 and CDR2 sequences are SQVTM and ANQGSEA. This CDR3 comprises 14 residues. Trimming removed 7 bases from V and 1 base from J, with 15 bases in between.

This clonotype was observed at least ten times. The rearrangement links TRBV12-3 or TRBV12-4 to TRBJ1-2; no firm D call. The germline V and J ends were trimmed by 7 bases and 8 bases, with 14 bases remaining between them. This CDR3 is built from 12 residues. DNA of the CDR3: TGTGCCAGCAATCTGGAGCAGTCCGGCTACACCTTC. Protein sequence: CASNLEQSGYTF.

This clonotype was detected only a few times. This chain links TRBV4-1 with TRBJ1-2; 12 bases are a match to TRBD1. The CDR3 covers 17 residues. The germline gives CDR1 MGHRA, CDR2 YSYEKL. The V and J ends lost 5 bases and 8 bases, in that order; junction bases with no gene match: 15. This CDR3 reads CASSSAAGQGASRGYTF. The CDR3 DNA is TGCGCCAGCAGCTCCGCCGCGGGACAGGGGGCGTCAAGGGGCTACACCTTC.

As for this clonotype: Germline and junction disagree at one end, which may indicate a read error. The CDR3 loop reads CASSEDSSNYQPQHF. For the CDR3, the DNA is TGTGCTAGCAGTGAAGACTCCTCAAATTATCAGCCCCAGCATTTT. The chain employs TRBV2 and TRBJ1-5, with no clear D. Germline V gives CDR1 SNHLY, CDR2 FYNNEI. The CDR3 is 15 amino acids.

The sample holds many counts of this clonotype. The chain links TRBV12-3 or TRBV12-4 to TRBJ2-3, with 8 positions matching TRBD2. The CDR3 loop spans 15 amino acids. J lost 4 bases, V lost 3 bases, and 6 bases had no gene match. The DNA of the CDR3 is TGTGCCAGCAGTTTCCCAAGCGGGGGCCCAGATACGCAGTATTTT. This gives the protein CASSFPSGGPDTQYF.

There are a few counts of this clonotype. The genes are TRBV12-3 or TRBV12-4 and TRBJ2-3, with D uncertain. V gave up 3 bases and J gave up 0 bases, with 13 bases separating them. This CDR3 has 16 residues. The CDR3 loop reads CASSFHMTTSTDTQYF. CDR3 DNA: TGTGCCAGCAGTTTCCATATGACGACTAGCACAGATACGCAGTATTTT.

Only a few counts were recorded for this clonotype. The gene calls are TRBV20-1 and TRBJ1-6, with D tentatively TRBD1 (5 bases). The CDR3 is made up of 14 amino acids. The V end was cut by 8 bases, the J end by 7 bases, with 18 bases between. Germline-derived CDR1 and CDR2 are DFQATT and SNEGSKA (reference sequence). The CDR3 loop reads CSTRPGLENSPLHF. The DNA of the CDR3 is TGCAGTACTCGACCGGGACTTGAAAATTCACCCCTCCACTTT.

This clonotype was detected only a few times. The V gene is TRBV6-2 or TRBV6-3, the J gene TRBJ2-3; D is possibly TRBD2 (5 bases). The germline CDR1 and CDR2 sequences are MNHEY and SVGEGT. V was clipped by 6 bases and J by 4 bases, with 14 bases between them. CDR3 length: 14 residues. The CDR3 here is CASRGGWAPDTQYF. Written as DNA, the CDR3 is TGTGCCAGCAGGGGCGGGTGGGCCCCAGATACGCAGTATTTT.

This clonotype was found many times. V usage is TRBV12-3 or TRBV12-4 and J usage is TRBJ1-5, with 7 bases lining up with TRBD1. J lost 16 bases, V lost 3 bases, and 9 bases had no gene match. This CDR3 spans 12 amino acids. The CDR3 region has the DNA TGTGCCAGCAGTTTCTCCGGGACAGCCTACCATTTT. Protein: CASSFSGTAYHF.

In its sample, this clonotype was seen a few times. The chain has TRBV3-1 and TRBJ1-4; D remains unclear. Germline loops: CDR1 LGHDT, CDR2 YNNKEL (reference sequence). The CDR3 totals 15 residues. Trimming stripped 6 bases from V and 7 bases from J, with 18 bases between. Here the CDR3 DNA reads TGTGCCAGCAGTAAAGTGCTAGCAACTGGTGAAAAACTGTTTTTT. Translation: CASSKVLATGEKLFF. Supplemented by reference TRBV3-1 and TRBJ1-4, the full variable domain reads DTAVSQTPKYLVTQMGNDKSIKCEQNLGHDTMYWYKQDSKKFLKIMFSYNNKELIINETVPNRFSPKSPDKAHLNLHINSLELGDSAVYFCASSKVLATGEKLFFGSGTQLSVL.

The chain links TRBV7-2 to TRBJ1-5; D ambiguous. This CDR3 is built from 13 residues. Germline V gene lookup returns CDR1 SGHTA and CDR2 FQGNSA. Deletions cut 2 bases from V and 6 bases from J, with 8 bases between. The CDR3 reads CASSLSYGQPQHF. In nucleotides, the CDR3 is TGTGCCAGCAGCTTAAGTTACGGTCAGCCCCAGCATTTT.

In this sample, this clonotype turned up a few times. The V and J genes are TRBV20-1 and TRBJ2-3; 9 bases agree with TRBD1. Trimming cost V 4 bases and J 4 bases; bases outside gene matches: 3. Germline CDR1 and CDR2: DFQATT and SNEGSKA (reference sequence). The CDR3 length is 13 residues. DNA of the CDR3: TGCAGTGCTACCGGGACAGGGCCAGATACGCAGTATTTT. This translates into CSATGTGPDTQYF.

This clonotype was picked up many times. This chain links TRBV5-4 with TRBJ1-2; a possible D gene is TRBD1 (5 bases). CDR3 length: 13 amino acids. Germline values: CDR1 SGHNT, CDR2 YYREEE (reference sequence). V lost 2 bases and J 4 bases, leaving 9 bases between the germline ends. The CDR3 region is CASSLRGSYGYTF. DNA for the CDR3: TGTGCCAGCAGCTTAAGGGGCAGCTATGGCTACACCTTC.